These 23 T cell receptor beta chains were sequenced from one sample in a study of T cell clones after liver transplantation. The data were produced by immunoSEQ multiplex PCR, yet TCRdb's version contains in-frame clones alone and is incomplete. The table includes 45,000 to 60,000 clones, 60% to 80% detected once. The sample here was CD4+ T cells from blood, taken at the 22-month timepoint. These receptors all stem from a human patient who received a liver transplant. Among the T cells, some may be from the graft donor.

This clone appeared a single time. The rearrangement joins TRBV14 to TRBJ1-1; D not resolved. The CDR3 contains 14 residues. The V gene's germline CDR1 is SGHDN and CDR2 FVKESK. V was shortened by 4 bases and J by 1 base, with 10 bases between the two germline ends. The CDR3 spells CASSLGLPNTEAFF. DNA of the CDR3: TGTGCCAGCAGCCTTGGACTGCCGAACACTGAAGCTTTCTTT. The full variable domain, its missing parts supplied by reference TRBV14 and TRBJ1-1, is EAGVTQFPSHSVIEKGQTVTLRCDPISGHDNLYWYRRVMGKEIKFLLHFVKESKQDESGMPNNRFLAERTGGTYSTLKVQPAELEDSGVYFCASSLGLPNTEAFFGQGTRLTVV.

This clone was seen just once. The V gene is TRBV4-1, the J gene TRBJ1-5; TRBD1 matches at 8 bases. The V segment lost 6 bases and the J segment 5 bases; nucleotides outside the gene matches: 3. In germline, CDR1 is MGHRA, CDR2 YSYEKL. CDR3 size: 13 residues. The chain's CDR3 is CASSPDRDQPQHF. Written as DNA, the CDR3 is TGCGCCAGCAGTCCGGACAGGGATCAGCCCCAGCATTTT.

This clone was counted a few times. The chain links TRBV28 to TRBJ1-5; maybe TRBD1 (6 bases). Germline assignment: CDR1 MDHEN and CDR2 SYDVKM. V dropped 2 bases and J dropped 3 bases, with 8 bases sitting between them. The CDR3 length is 14 residues. CDR3: CASSLGGINQPQHF. Written as DNA, the CDR3 is TGTGCCAGCAGTTTAGGGGGCATCAATCAGCCCCAGCATTTT.

This clone came up a few times. This rearrangement joins TRBV7-6 to TRBJ1-1, with TRBD1 as a possible D gene (6 bases). Looked up from germline, CDR1 is SGHVS and CDR2 is FNYEAQ. This CDR3 is built from 13 residues. The V and J ends lost 4 bases and 5 bases respectively, with 11 bases between them. The CDR3 protein is CASSSPGVTEAFF. The CDR3 nucleotides are TGTGCCAGCAGCTCACCAGGGGTTACTGAAGCTTTCTTT.

This clone was counted once. V gene TRBV7-9 combines with J gene TRBJ2-5; a possible D gene is TRBD2 (5 bases). V dropped 5 bases and J dropped 4 bases, with 14 bases sitting between them. CDR1 is SEHNR and CDR2 is FQNEAQ in the germline V gene (reference sequence). The CDR3 is 14 residues long. CDR3 bases: TGTGCCAGCAGCAAAAGGAGTGGAGGAGAGACCCAGTACTTC. Translating gives CASSKRSGGETQYF.

This chain joins TRBV19 and TRBJ1-2, with D possibly being TRBD1 (5 bases). The germline CDR1 and CDR2 sequences are LNHDA and SQIVND (reference sequence). The germline V and J ends were trimmed by 5 bases and 8 bases, with 15 bases remaining between them. The CDR3 has 13 amino acids. The CDR3 nucleotides read TGTGCCAGTAGTGAGGGGATATTAGGAGGCTACACCTTC. Protein: CASSEGILGGYTF.

In this sample, this clone turned up once. The V gene is TRBV7-8, the J gene TRBJ2-1; TRBD2 matches 12 bases. CDR3 length: 15 residues. Trimming took 5 bases from V and 7 from J; bases not matched to a gene: 6. CDR1 is SGHVS, CDR2 FQNEAQ, per germline. The CDR3 DNA reads TGTGCCAGCAGCCCGACTAGCGGGAGCGCTAATGAGCAGTTCTTC. Translated, it gives CASSPTSGSANEQFF.

This clone occurred many times. The CDR3 nucleotides read TGTGCCAGCACCGCTGACAGGAACACCGGGGAGCTGTTTTTT. It yields the protein CASTADRNTGELFF. This chain connects TRBV27 to TRBJ2-2; a possible D gene is TRBD1 (5 bases). CDR1 is MNHEY and CDR2 is SMNVEV in the germline V gene (reference sequence). The CDR3 is 14 amino acids. The germline V and J ends were trimmed by 7 bases and 1 base, with 10 bases remaining between them.

This clone was observed a handful of times. The chain carries TRBV28 and TRBJ1-2; D gene uncertain. The germline CDR1 and CDR2 sequences are MDHEN and SYDVKM. V lost 6 bases and J lost 6, with 17 bases in between. The CDR3 is made up of 14 amino acids. The CDR3 nucleotides are TGTGCCAGCAGCTATTCCGACGGGATTGATGGCTACACCTTC. Residues: CASSYSDGIDGYTF.

This clone has just a few counts. The chain employs TRBV19 and TRBJ2-2; tentative D call: TRBD2 (6 bases). Trimming stripped 7 bases from V and 4 bases from J, with 16 bases between. This CDR3 region has 15 residues. Germline values: CDR1 LNHDA, CDR2 SQIVND (reference sequence). The DNA for the CDR3 is TGTGCCAGTAAAGGGGCGGGGTATACCACCGGGGAGCTGTTTTTT. Translation gives CASKGAGYTTGELFF. Using reference TRBV19 and TRBJ2-2 for the parts outside the CDR3, the full variable domain is DGGITQSPKYLFRKEGQNVTLSCEQNLNHDAMYWYRQDPGQGLRLIYYSQIVNDFQKGDIAEGYSVSREKKESFPLTVTSAQKNPTAFYLCASKGAGYTTGELFFGEGSRLTVL.

Only a few counts were recorded for this clone. The V call is TRBV28, the J call TRBJ1-5; 7 positions match TRBD1. CDR3 length: 13 residues. Germline V gene sequence: CDR1 MDHEN, CDR2 SYDVKM. CDR3 nucleotides: TGTGCTACGACAGGGACTCGAGATCAGCCCCAGCATTTT. Translated, it gives CATTGTRDQPQHF.

This clone was seen a few times. This chain links TRBV6-6 with TRBJ1-6; no clear D gene. Trimming removed 11 bases at V and 4 bases at J, with 9 bases between. The CDR3 contains 12 residues. The V gene's germline CDR1 is MNHNY and CDR2 SVGAGI (reference sequence). This chain's CDR3 is CAARLYNSPLHF. CDR3 DNA: TGTGCCGCCAGGCTTTATAATTCACCCCTCCACTTT.

This rearrangement joins TRBV7-3 to TRBJ2-3, with 12 bases aligning to TRBD2. V shed 5 bases, J shed 3 bases, and the junction held 12 bases outside the gene matches. Germline lookup yields CDR1 SGHTA and CDR2 FQGTGA. The CDR3 is 18 residues long. CDR3 in amino acids: CASSAHGLAGPLTDTQYF. CDR3 nucleotides: TGTGCCAGCAGCGCGCACGGACTAGCGGGGCCCCTGACAGATACGCAGTATTTT.

In DNA form, the CDR3 reads TGTGCCAGCAGCCCCTTCAGGGGCCCCACCGAGTACAATGAGCAGTTCTTC. Translation gives CASSPFRGPTEYNEQFF. The V gene is TRBV11-3, the J gene TRBJ2-1; D perhaps matches TRBD1 (6 bases). The CDR3 totals 17 residues. Germline assignment: CDR1 SGHNT and CDR2 YENEEA. V was trimmed by 5 bases and J by 4 bases, leaving 21 bases between them. Complete variable domain (other parts from reference TRBV11-3 and TRBJ2-1): EAGVVQSPRYKIIEKKQPVAFWCNPISGHNTLYWYLQNLGQGPELLIRYENEEAVDDSQLPKDRFSAERLKGVDSTLKIQPAELGDSAVYLCASSPFRGPTEYNEQFFGPGTRLTVL.

The genes are TRBV6-1 and TRBJ1-4, with a tentative D call TRBD1 (6 bases). The V gene's germline CDR1 is MNHNS and CDR2 SASEGT. The length of the CDR3 is 11 residues. V gave up 7 bases and J gave up 8 bases, with 8 bases separating them. The CDR3 nucleotides read TGTGCCAGCAAGGGGGACGAAAAACTGTTTTTT. As protein: CASKGDEKLFF.

V usage is TRBV11-3 and J usage is TRBJ1-6; TRBD1 agrees at 7 bases. Germline CDR1 SGHNT, CDR2 YENEEA. Trimming cost V 4 bases and J 8 bases; bases outside gene matches: 5. The CDR3 extends over 14 amino acids. This CDR3 is CASSSGTVDSPLHF. CDR3 nucleotides: TGTGCCAGCAGCTCCGGGACAGTGGATTCACCCCTCCACTTT.

This clone was counted only a few times. The chain links TRBV2 to TRBJ1-2; 10 bases line up with TRBD1. The V segment lost 6 bases and the J segment 4 bases; nucleotides outside the gene matches: 5. In germline, CDR1 is SNHLY, CDR2 FYNNEI. CDR3 length: 14 residues. The CDR3: CASSQDRGSYGYTF. The CDR3 coding sequence is TGTGCCAGCAGCCAGGACAGGGGGAGCTATGGCTACACCTTC.

The chain carries TRBV19 and TRBJ1-1; TRBD1 agrees at 10 bases. The CDR3 spans 15 residues. V lost 6 bases to trimming and J lost 1 base; unmatched junction nucleotides: 5. CDR1 and CDR2 from the germline V gene are LNHDA and SQIVND (reference sequence). This CDR3 reads CASRTGGPGNTEAFF. The CDR3 DNA reads TGTGCCAGTAGGACAGGGGGCCCGGGGAACACTGAAGCTTTCTTT.

The chain carries TRBV2 and TRBJ1-1; D perhaps matches TRBD1 (5 bases). V was shortened by 6 bases and J by 0 bases, with 17 bases between the two germline ends. This CDR3 is built from 16 residues. Germline CDR1 and CDR2: SNHLY and FYNNEI. The CDR3 is CASRDQGLWLNTEAFF. In nucleotides, the CDR3 is TGTGCCAGCAGAGACCAGGGACTATGGCTGAACACTGAAGCTTTCTTT. The whole variable domain, filled in from reference TRBV2 and TRBJ1-1, reads EPEVTQTPSHQVTQMGQEVILRCVPISNHLYFYWYRQILGQKVEFLVSFYNNEISEKSEIFDDQFSVERPDGSNFTLKIRSTKLEDSAMYFCASRDQGLWLNTEAFFGQGTRLTVV.

This clone was picked up a small number of times. The rearrangement uses TRBV5-1 and TRBJ1-3; no clear D. Germline V gene lookup returns CDR1 SGHRS and CDR2 YFSETQ. The CDR3 has 14 amino acids. V was clipped by 0 bases and J by 2 bases, with 6 bases between them. CDR3 sequence: CASSLGVAGNTIYF. The DNA of the CDR3 is TGCGCCAGCAGCTTGGGGGTTGCTGGAAACACCATATATTTT. The entire variable domain, with the rest obtained from reference TRBV5-1 and TRBJ1-3, is as follows: KAGVTQTPRYLIKTRGQQVTLSCSPISGHRSVSWYQQTPGQGLQFLFEYFSETQRNKGNFPGRFSGRQFSNSRSEMNVSTLELGDSALYLCASSLGVAGNTIYFGEGSWLTVV.

This clone was seen more than once but under ten times. The chain links TRBV7-9 to TRBJ2-7; D is ambiguous. Germline V CDR1 and CDR2: SEHNR, FQNEAQ (reference sequence). The germline V and J ends were trimmed by 4 bases and 3 bases, with 10 bases remaining between them. CDR3 length: 13 residues. CDR3 nucleotides: TGTGCCAGCAGCTCTATGGTTAGCTACGAGCAGTACTTC. Translation: CASSSMVSYEQYF.

This clone has a handful of counts. The genes are TRBV7-9 and TRBJ1-2; no reliable D call. V was pared by 5 bases and J by 3 bases, with 13 bases between. This CDR3 contains 14 residues. CDR1 and CDR2 (germline): SEHNR, FQNEAQ (reference sequence). The CDR3 region is CASSKDQDYYGYTF. The CDR3 DNA sequence: TGTGCCAGCAGCAAGGATCAGGACTACTATGGCTACACCTTC.

This chain uses TRBV7-8 with TRBJ1-2; 8 nucleotides align to TRBD1. The CDR3 has 16 residues. The germline CDR1 and CDR2 sequences are SGHVS and FQNEAQ. J gave up 4 bases and V 1 base, and 8 bases lay outside the gene matches. This chain's CDR3 is CASSLGQGAQSYGYTF. DNA of the CDR3: TGTGCCAGCAGCTTAGGGCAGGGGGCTCAGAGCTATGGCTACACCTTC.